The 4 T cell receptor beta chains given below trace back to one sample, sequenced in a study of T-cell memory formation after mild COVID-19. TCRdb used MiXCR to reprocess the 5' RACE reads, holding one entry per CDR3 protein. The data show some 410,000 distinct CDR3 sequences, 20% to 30% seen once. The sequenced sample consisted of PBMCs or a T cell subset sorted from them (not recorded which). The receptors originated from an adult woman who had mild COVID-19 (a few samples of this study predate the infection). Cell type and time point are not known.

This clonotype was detected ten times or more. The chain joins TRBV2 to TRBJ2-7; TRBD1 aligns across 10 bases. V lost 6 bases, J lost 4 bases, and 6 bases stayed unmatched. This CDR3 has 14 amino acids. Germline CDR1 is SNHLY and CDR2 is FYNNEI. CDR3 sequence reads: CASSPGQGRYEQYF. CDR3 sequence (DNA): TGTGCCAGCAGCCCGGGACAGGGGAGGTACGAGCAGTACTTC.

J is TRBJ2-6 and V is TRBV20-1; 7 bases line up with TRBD1. V lost 4 bases and J lost 3; bases outside the gene matches: 6. This CDR3 has 15 residues. The germline CDR1 and CDR2 sequences are DFQATT and SNEGSKA (reference sequence). As DNA, the CDR3 is TGCAGTGCTACTACGACAGGGTATGGGGCCAACGTCCTGACTTTC. Its translation is CSATTTGYGANVLTF.

The chain's CDR3 is CASSPGQVVGNTEAFF. The CDR3 DNA reads TGCGCCAGCAGCCCGGGACAGGTGGTCGGAAACACTGAAGCTTTCTTT. The rearrangement joins TRBV5-1 to TRBJ1-1, with 8 bases fitting TRBD1. The J segment lost 2 bases and the V segment lost 4 bases, leaving 10 bases of the junction unmatched. CDR3 length: 16 amino acids. CDR1 and CDR2 (germline): SGHRS, YFSETQ.

Only a few counts were recorded for this clonotype. The chain has TRBV10-3 and TRBJ2-7, with 11 bases fitting TRBD2. The CDR3 totals 15 residues. Germline CDR1 and CDR2: ENHRY and SYGVKD. Trimming cost V 5 bases and J 6 bases; bases outside gene matches: 9. Here the CDR3 DNA reads TGTGCCATCAGTCTTAGCGGGAGGGCCGGTGGCGAGCAGTACTTC. Translating it yields CAISLSGRAGGEQYF.